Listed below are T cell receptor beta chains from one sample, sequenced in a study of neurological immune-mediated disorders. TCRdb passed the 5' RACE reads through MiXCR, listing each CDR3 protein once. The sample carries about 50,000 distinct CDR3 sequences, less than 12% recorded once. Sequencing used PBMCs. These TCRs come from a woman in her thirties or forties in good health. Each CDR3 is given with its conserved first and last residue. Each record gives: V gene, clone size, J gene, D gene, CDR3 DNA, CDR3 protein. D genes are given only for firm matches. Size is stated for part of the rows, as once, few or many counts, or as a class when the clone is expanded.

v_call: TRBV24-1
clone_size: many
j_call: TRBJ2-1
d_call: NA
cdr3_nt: TGTGCCACCAGTCCCCGGGTGAGGTCTCTAGCATACAATGAGCAGTTCTTC
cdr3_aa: CATSPRVRSLAYNEQFF

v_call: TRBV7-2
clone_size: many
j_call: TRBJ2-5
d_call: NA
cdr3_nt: TGTGCCAGCAGCTTGAGGTCCGGGAACCAAGAGACCCAGTACTTC
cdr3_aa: CASSLRSGNQETQYF

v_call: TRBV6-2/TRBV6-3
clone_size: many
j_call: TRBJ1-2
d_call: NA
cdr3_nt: TGTGCCAGCACCCTGGCACTTGGAAGACTTCTACCTGGCTCCGGGGGCTACACCTTC
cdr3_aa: CASTLALGRLLPGSGGYTF

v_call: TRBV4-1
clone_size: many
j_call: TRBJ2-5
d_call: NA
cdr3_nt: TGCGCCAGCAGCCAGCCTCAGAGGGGCCAAGAGACCCAGTACTTC
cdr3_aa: CASSQPQRGQETQYF

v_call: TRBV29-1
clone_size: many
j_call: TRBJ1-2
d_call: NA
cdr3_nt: TGCAGCGTTCGGGCCGGGACGGAGGATACACCGCTAAACTATGGCTACACCTTC
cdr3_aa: CSVRAGTEDTPLNYGYTF

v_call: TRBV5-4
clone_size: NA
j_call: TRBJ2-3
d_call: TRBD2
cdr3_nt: TGTGCCAGCAGCTTCGGACTAGCGGGGGGCACAGATACGCAGTATTTT
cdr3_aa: CASSFGLAGGTDTQYF

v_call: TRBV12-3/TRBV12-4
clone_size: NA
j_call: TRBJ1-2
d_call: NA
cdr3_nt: TGTGCCAGCAGTTTTTGGGGTTATGGCTACACCTTC
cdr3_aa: CASSFWGYGYTF

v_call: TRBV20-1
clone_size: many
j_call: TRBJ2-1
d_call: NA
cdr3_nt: TGCAGTGCTAGAGATGAGGCGGGGAGGGAGCAGTTCTTC
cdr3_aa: CSARDEAGREQFF

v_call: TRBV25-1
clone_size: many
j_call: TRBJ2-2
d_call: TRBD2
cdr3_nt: TGTGCCAGCAGTGAAAGTGGACTAGCGGGATGGTCGGGAAACACCGGGGAGCTGTTTTTT
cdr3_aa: CASSESGLAGWSGNTGELFF

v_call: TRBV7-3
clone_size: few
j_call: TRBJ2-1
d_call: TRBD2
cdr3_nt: TGTGCCAGCAGCTTTACCGGGACTAGCTCCTACAATGAGCAGTTCTTC
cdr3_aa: CASSFTGTSSYNEQFF

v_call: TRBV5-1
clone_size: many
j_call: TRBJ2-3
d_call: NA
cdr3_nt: TGCGCCAGCAGCTCAGGGGTTTTAGACACGTCCACAGATACGCAGTATTTT
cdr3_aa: CASSSGVLDTSTDTQYF

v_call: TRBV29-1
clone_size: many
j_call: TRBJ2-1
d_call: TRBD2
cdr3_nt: TGCAGCGTTGAGAAGATGGGGGGGTACTACAATGAGCAGTTCTTC
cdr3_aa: CSVEKMGGYYNEQFF

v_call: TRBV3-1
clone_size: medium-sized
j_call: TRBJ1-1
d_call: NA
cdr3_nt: TGTGCCAGCAGCCAAGGTCGGGGGACTGAAGCTTTCTTT
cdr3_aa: CASSQGRGTEAFF

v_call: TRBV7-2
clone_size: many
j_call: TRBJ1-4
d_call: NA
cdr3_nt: TGTGCCAGCAGCTTAGAGGGGGGGGAAGAAAAACTGTTTTTT
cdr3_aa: CASSLEGGEEKLFF

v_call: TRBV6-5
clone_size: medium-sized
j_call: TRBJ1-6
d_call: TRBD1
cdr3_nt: TGTGCCAGCAGAACCACCACAGGGGTTAATTCACCCCTCCACTTT
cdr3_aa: CASRTTTGVNSPLHF

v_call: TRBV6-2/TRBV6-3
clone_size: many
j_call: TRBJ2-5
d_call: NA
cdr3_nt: TGTGCCAGCAGTTACCTCGAGGACACCTCGTATTCAAGAGAGACCCAGTACTTC
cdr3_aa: CASSYLEDTSYSRETQYF

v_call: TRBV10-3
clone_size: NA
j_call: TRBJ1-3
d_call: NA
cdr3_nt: TGTGCCACAGAGGACAATACTGGAAACACCATATATTTT
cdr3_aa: CATEDNTGNTIYF

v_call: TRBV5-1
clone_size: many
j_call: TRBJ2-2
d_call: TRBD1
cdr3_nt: TGCGCCAGCAGCATGGGACAGAACGCCGGGGAGCTGTTTTTT
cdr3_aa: CASSMGQNAGELFF

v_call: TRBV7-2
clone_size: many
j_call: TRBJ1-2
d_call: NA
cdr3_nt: TGTGCCAGCAGCTTAGCCTCCGGGACACACTATGGCTACACCTTC
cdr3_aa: CASSLASGTHYGYTF

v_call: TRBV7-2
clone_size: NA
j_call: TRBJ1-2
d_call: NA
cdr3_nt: TGTGCCAGCAGCTTGGGAGGGGATGGCTATTGCTACTCCTTC
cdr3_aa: CASSLGGDGYCYSF

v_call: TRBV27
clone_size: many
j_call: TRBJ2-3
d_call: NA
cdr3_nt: TGTGCCAGCAGTTGGGCAGTCCGCACAGATACGCAGTATTTT
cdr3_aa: CASSWAVRTDTQYF

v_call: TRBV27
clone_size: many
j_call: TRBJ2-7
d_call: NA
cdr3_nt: TGTGCCAGCAGTTTAGTGGCAGGGGGGTTGAGCTACGAGCAGTACTTC
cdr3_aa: CASSLVAGGLSYEQYF

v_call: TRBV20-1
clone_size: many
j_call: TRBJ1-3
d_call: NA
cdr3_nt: TGCAGTGCTAGACTCCATGACCGCGGAGGTGGAAACACCATATATTTT
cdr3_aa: CSARLHDRGGGNTIYF

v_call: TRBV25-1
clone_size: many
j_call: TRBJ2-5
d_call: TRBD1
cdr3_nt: TGTGCCAGCAGTGTCGCCCAGGGGGCCGGAGAGACCCAGTACTTC
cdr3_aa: CASSVAQGAGETQYF

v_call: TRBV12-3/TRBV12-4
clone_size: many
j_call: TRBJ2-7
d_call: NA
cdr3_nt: TGTGCCAGCAGTTTAGGGGAAAGGGGCCCTCCGGGAGAGCAGTACTTC
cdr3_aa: CASSLGERGPPGEQYF

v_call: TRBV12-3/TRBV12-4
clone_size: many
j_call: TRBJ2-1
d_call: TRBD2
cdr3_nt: TGTGCCAGCAGTTTGGGTAGCGGGTACTACAATGAGCAGTTCTTC
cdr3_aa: CASSLGSGYYNEQFF

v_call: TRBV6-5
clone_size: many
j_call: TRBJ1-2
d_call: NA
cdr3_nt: TGTGCCAGCAGTGGCGGGGGCGACTATGGCTACACCTTC
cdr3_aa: CASSGGGDYGYTF

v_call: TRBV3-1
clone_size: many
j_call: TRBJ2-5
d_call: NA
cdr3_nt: TGTGCCAGCAGCCGTTCCCAAGAGACCCAGTACTTC
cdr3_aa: CASSRSQETQYF

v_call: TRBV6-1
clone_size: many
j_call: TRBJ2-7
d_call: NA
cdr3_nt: TGTGCCAGCAACGCGTACTCCTACGAGCAGTACTTC
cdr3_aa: CASNAYSYEQYF

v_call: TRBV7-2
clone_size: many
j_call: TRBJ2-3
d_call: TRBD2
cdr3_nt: TGTGCCAGCAGCTTCGGCAGCGGGAGTCTATCAGATACGCAGTATTTT
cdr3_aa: CASSFGSGSLSDTQYF

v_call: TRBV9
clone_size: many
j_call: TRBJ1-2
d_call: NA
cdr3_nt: TGTGCCAGCAGCGGAACAGGACACTATGGCTACACCTTC
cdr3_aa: CASSGTGHYGYTF

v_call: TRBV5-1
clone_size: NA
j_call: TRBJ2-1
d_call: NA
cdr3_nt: TGCGCCAGCAGCTTTGGTCCGTCCGCGGTTGAGCAGTTCTTC
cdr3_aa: CASSFGPSAVEQFF

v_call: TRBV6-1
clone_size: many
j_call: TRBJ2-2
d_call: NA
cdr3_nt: TGTGCCAGCAGTGAATTGTTGGGGGCCGGGGAGCTGTTTTTT
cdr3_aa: CASSELLGAGELFF

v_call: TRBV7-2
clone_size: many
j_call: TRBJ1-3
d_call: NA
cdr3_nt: TGTGCCAGCAGCTTCTGGGGGGGGGGCTCTGGAAACACCATATATTTT
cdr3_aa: CASSFWGGGSGNTIYF

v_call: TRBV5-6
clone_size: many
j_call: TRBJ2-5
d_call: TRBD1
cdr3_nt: TGTGCCAGCAGCATACTAGGGGGCCGAAAAGAGACCCAGTACTTC
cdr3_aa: CASSILGGRKETQYF

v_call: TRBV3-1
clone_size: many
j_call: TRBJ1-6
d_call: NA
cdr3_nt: TGTGCCAGCAGCCGCCGACAGAATTCACCCCTCCACTTT
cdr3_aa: CASSRRQNSPLHF

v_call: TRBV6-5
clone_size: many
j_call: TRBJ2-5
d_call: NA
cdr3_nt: TGTGCCAGCAGTTACTCGAACGTACAAGAGACCCAGTACTTC
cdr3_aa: CASSYSNVQETQYF

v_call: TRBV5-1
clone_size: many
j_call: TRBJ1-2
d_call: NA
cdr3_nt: TGCGCCAGCAGCCCTCGGGCCCGCCTTAACTATGGCTACACCTTC
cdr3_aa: CASSPRARLNYGYTF

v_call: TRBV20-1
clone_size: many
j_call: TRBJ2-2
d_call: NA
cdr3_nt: TGCAGTGCTAGAAAACAGGGTAACACCAGGGAGCTGTTTTTT
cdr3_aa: CSARKQGNTRELFF

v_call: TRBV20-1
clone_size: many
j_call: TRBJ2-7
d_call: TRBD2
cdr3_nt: TGCAGTGCTGGCGGGAGCTCCGCCCGCGAGCAGTACTTC
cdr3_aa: CSAGGSSAREQYF

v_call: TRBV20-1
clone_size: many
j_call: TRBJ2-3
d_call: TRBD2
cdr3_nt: TGCAGTGCTAGCGAGTGGACTAGCGGGAGTCCAGATACGCAGTATTTT
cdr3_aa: CSASEWTSGSPDTQYF

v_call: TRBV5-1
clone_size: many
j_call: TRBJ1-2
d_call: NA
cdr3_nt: TGCGCCAGCAGCTTTTTTGTGACCGGGCACTATGGCTACACCTTC
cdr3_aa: CASSFFVTGHYGYTF

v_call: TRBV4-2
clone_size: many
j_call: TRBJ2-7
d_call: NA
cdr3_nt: TGTGCCAGCAGCCAAGAACCCACAGGGAGCTCCTACGAGCAGTACTTC
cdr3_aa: CASSQEPTGSSYEQYF

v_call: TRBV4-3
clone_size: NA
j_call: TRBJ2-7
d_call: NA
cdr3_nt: TGCGCCAGCAGCCAAGGACGGTCCTACGAGCAGTACTTC
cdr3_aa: CASSQGRSYEQYF

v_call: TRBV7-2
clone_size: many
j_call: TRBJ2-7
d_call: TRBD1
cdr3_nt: TGTGCCAGCAGCGTCGGACAGGAGTACTACGAGCAGTACTTC
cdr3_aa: CASSVGQEYYEQYF

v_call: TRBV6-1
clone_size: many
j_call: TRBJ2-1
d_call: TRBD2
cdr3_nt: TGTGCCAGCAGTGAGACTAGCGGGGGGGCCAGTGAGCAGTTCTTC
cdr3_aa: CASSETSGGASEQFF

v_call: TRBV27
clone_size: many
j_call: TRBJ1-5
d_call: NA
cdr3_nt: TGTGCCAGCAGTCCGCCGGGAGTGAATCAGCCCCAGCATTTT
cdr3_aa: CASSPPGVNQPQHF

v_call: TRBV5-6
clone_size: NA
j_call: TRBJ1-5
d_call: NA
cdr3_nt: TGTGCCAGCAGCTTACGGGGGCCCCGACAGCCCCAGCATTTT
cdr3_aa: CASSLRGPRQPQHF

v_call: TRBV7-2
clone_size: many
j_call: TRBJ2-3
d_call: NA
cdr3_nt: TGTGCCAGCAGCTTAGTCGCACGTCAGCCTGGCACAGATACGCAGTATTTT
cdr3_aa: CASSLVARQPGTDTQYF

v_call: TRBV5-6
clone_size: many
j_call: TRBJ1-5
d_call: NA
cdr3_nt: TGTGCCAGCTCCGCGTCTTTGGGCAATCAGCCCCAGCATTTT
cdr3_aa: CASSASLGNQPQHF

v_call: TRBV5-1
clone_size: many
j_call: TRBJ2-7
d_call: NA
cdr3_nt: TGCGCCAGCAGCCAGAGACAGAGAACCTACGAGCAGTACTTC
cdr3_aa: CASSQRQRTYEQYF

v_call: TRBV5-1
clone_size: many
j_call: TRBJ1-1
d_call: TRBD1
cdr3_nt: TGCGCCAGCAGTTCACAGGGGGTGGACACTGAAGCTTTCTTT
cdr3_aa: CASSSQGVDTEAFF

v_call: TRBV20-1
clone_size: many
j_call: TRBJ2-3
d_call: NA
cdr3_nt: TGCAGTGCGAGCCAGGGAATAGCCCTCGGAGATACGCAGTATTTT
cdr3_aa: CSASQGIALGDTQYF

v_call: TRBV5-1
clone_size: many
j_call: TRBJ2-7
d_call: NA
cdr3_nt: TGCGCCAGCAGCCTCGGGGTCTACGAGCAGTACTTC
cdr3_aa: CASSLGVYEQYF

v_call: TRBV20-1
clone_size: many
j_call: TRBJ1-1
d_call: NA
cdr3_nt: TGCAGTGCTAGAGCTGGGGCAGGGCGGAACACTGAAGCTTTCTTT
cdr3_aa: CSARAGAGRNTEAFF

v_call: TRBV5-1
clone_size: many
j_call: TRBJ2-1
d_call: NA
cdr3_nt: TGCGCCAGCAGCCCCGCCTCGAGGCCTCGACGCAATGAGCAGTTCTTC
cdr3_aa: CASSPASRPRRNEQFF

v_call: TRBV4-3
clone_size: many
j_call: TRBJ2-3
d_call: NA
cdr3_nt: TGCGCCAGCAGCCAAGACCGAGGGGAGACAGATACGCAGTATTTT
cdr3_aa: CASSQDRGETDTQYF

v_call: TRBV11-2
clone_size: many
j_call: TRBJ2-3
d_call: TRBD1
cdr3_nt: TGTGCCAGCAGCGCTTTTATGGGGACAGGGGTGGGTACGCAGTATTTT
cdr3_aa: CASSAFMGTGVGTQYF